The T cell receptor beta chain under discussion was sequenced for a study of cytomegalovirus exposure and HLA in healthy donors. The study's findings and limits: Specificity for CMV antigens was confirmed in vitro for a few of the CMV-associated chains. Cytomegalovirus association was assigned to about 150 TCR beta chains.

Profiled with immunoSEQ multiplex PCR; TCRdb holds only in-frame clones, not every one. The data show about 250,000 clones, with about 88% seen just once and 12% held by the top ten. A single count supports this clone. Antigen unknown. The TCR comes from a man younger than 35 in good health and CMV-seropositive. The sequenced sample was PBMCs.

The CDR3, as DNA: TGTGCCAGCAGGACTAGCACAGATACGCAGTATTTT. It is translated as CASRTSTDTQYF. V is TRBV6-6 and J is TRBJ2-3; D not resolved. Per germline, CDR1 MNHNY and CDR2 SVGAGI (reference sequence). The V end lost 6 bases, the J end lost 0 bases, and 4 bases lay between the germline ends. This CDR3 is built from 12 residues.